A single sample gave rise to the 10 T cell receptor beta chains below, sequenced in a study of blood T cell repertoires in COVID-19. Libraries were prepared by immunoSEQ multiplex PCR; TCRdb keeps only in-frame clonotypes and omits some of them. This table has about 94,000 clones, 80% appearing once. Sequencing was performed on peripheral blood. The receptors were sampled from a human donor in a cohort sampled during active COVID-19.

The chain recombines TRBV2 with TRBJ1-4; 9 bases are shared with TRBD1. The CDR3 spans 14 residues. Unmatched junction bases numbered 8, after V lost 7 bases and J lost 8 bases. From germline, CDR1 is SNHLY and CDR2 FYNNEI. The CDR3 sequence: CASKGDREEEKLFF. The DNA for the CDR3 is TGTGCCAGCAAAGGGGACAGGGAAGAAGAAAAACTGTTTTTT.

This rearrangement joins TRBV7-2 to TRBJ2-2, with D hard to call. The germline V gene encodes CDR1 SGHTA and CDR2 FQGNSA. Deletions cut 7 bases from V and 4 bases from J, with 13 bases between. The CDR3 is made up of 14 amino acids. Here the CDR3 DNA reads TGTGCCAGCACCTTCAACAGTCCCACCGGGGAGCTGTTTTTT. Translating it yields CASTFNSPTGELFF.

CDR3 DNA: TGTGCCAGTAGTATGGACAGGGGAACCTACAATGAGCAGTTCTTC. It codes for CASSMDRGTYNEQFF. V is TRBV19 and J is TRBJ2-1, with 9 bases identical to TRBD1. This CDR3 region has 15 residues. J was trimmed by 2 bases and V by 3 bases; bases with no gene match: 2. The germline V gene has CDR1 LNHDA and CDR2 SQIVND (reference sequence).

V gene TRBV6-5 combines with J gene TRBJ2-7, with 8 nucleotides matching TRBD2. Germline CDR1 reads MNHEY; CDR2 reads SVGAGI. With V trimmed by 8 bases and J by 4 bases, 4 bases remained unmatched. CDR3 length equals 12 residues. CDR3 DNA sequence: TGTGCCAGCCAAGCGGGAGCTTACGAGCAGTACTTC. Translated: CASQAGAYEQYF.

The rearrangement uses TRBV5-4 and TRBJ2-5; 8 positions match TRBD2. The V gene's germline CDR1 is SGHNT and CDR2 YYREEE (reference sequence). This CDR3 is built from 15 residues. The junction had 5 bases not matched to a gene; V was cut back by 0 bases and J by 4 bases. The CDR3 loop reads CASSLALAGRETQYF. Here the CDR3 DNA reads TGTGCCAGCAGCTTGGCATTAGCGGGACGAGAGACCCAGTACTTC.

V usage is TRBV10-2 and J usage is TRBJ2-1; D remains ambiguous. Trimming removed 8 bases at V and 10 bases at J, with 15 bases between. Per the germline V gene, CDR1 is WSHSY and CDR2 is SAAADI. The CDR3 is 12 amino acids. CDR3 amino acids: CASGRGVNEQFF. For the CDR3, the DNA is TGCGCCAGCGGTCGCGGAGTTAACGAGCAGTTCTTC.

This rearrangement joins TRBV6-1 to TRBJ2-7; 8 bases align to TRBD2. The CDR3 spans 14 residues. With 2 bases clipped from V and 5 bases from J, the junction kept 5 bases outside the gene matches. Germline V gene sequence: CDR1 MNHNS, CDR2 SASEGT. CDR3: CASSETSGSNEQYF. CDR3 sequence (DNA): TGTGCCAGCAGTGAAACAAGCGGGAGTAACGAGCAGTACTTC.

This clone was seen only a few times. The J gene is TRBJ2-7, the V gene TRBV5-1; TRBD2 matches at 8 bases. The CDR3 sequence is 14 residues long. Trimming removed 0 bases from V and 6 bases from J; junction bases left unmatched: 5. CDR1 is SGHRS and CDR2 is YFSETQ in the germline V gene. The CDR3 sequence is CASSLAPLAGEQYF. In DNA form, the CDR3 reads TGCGCCAGCAGCTTGGCCCCCCTAGCGGGCGAGCAGTACTTC.

This clone is a singleton in its sample. The J gene is TRBJ2-5, the V gene TRBV19; 8 bases line up with TRBD1. CDR1 is LNHDA, CDR2 SQIVND, per germline (reference sequence). V was pared by 6 bases and J by 3 bases, with 3 bases of the junction left unmatched. The CDR3 length is 13 residues. The CDR3 loop reads CASSQDREETQYF. DNA for the CDR3: TGTGCCAGTAGCCAGGACAGGGAAGAGACCCAGTACTTC.

V usage is TRBV7-8 and J usage is TRBJ1-1; no reliable D call. CDR1 SGHVS and CDR2 FQNEAQ come from the germline V gene. The CDR3 sequence is 15 residues long. V was clipped by 5 bases and J by 2 bases, with 15 bases between them. The CDR3 nucleotides read TGTGCCAGCAGCCCCGGGAACTATGGTAACACTGAAGCTTTCTTT. It translates to CASSPGNYGNTEAFF.